This record covers a single TCR beta chain. The antigen is undetermined. Patients with uncontrolled infections, other autoimmune diseases, pregnancy or lactation were excluded. The authors took PBMCs from roughly 9.3 ml fresh peripheral blood. Using RNA transcripts as the source, TCR beta CDR3 regions were amplified. Primed by the HTBI set, a first-round RT-PCR was run on the TCR CDR3. TCRdb passed the multiplex PCR reads through MiXCR, listing each CDR3 protein once. The table includes more than 650,000 distinct CDR3 sequences, around 13% detected once. This CDR3 comprises 16 residues. Trimming cost V 3 bases and J 0 bases, with 11 bases left between them. Germline lookup yields CDR1 SGHTA and CDR2 FQGTGA. The source of the sample is a study of T cells in Graves' hyperthyroidism and ophthalmopathy. General study results and limits: Before onset, ophthalmopathy was predicted by the model a median roughly 6.8 months earlier.

V and J are TRBV7-3 and TRBJ2-2; either TRBD1 or TRBD2 may supply D (5 bases each). The clonotype comes from a woman aged 18-29 years with Graves' hyperthyroidism. Material: blood. The CDR3 here is CASSFGAGSNTGELFF. The CDR3 nucleotides are TGTGCCAGCAGCTTCGGGGCAGGGTCGAACACCGGGGAGCTGTTTTTT.